This T cell receptor (beta chain) was retrieved from a study of a mutant IDH1 vaccine in newly diagnosed glioma. Study overall: Treated patients had a mean age of roughly 39 years and a 62.5% male, 37.5% female split. Previous treatment comprised radiotherapy, temozolomide, or both, mostly both. Findings of the study overall: Less than 95% of patients showed vaccine-induced immune responses across multiple MHC alleles. Variations in leading peripheral T cell clonotypes appeared to have no connection with pseudoprogression.

Time point specified: baseline, week 1 (first vaccination visit). Treatment given: pre-vaccination baseline after standard-of-care therapy. Per germline, CDR1 SGHTA and CDR2 FQGNSA. V dropped 3 bases and J dropped 5 bases, with 14 bases sitting between them. This CDR3 spans 15 amino acids. Concerning this clone itself: As yet, its antigen is unknown.

TCRdb's copy holds only in-frame clones and misses some; the assay was immunoSEQ multiplex PCR. This sample has 80,000 to 100,000 clones; roughly 82% occur once, and the top ten carry roughly 5.3%. Sequencing used PBMCs, obtained from a glioma patient treated with radiotherapy, temozolomide or both. The receptor comes from a man aged 35 to 55 with glioma. Some clones in this sample may be carry-over from other donors' samples. The chain recombines TRBV7-2 with TRBJ2-1, with a possible D match to TRBD1 (6 bases). This chain's CDR3 is CASSFQRQVNNEQFF. CDR3 sequence (DNA): TGTGCCAGCAGCTTCCAAAGACAGGTGAACAATGAGCAGTTCTTC.